Sequencing of this T cell receptor (beta chain) was carried out in a study of T cell repertoires in cytomegalovirus infection. Trimming cost V 7 bases and J 6 bases, with 13 bases left between them. The CDR3 is made up of 13 amino acids. The germline gives CDR1 SEHNR, CDR2 FQNEAQ (reference sequence). Regarding the study as a whole: HLA-C-restricted CMV clonotypes gave the most frequent clonotype in two of eight donors. The cumulative frequency of public TCR beta families identified carriers of CMV plus the relevant HLA.

TCRdb called the reads again in MiXCR, with one record for every CDR3 protein. The repertoire has some 450,000 distinct CDR3 sequences, approximately 31% of them found once; the top ten carry approximately 14%. About this clonotype itself: The antigen remains undetermined.

The receptor comes from a human donor in good health (CMV status not recorded). Some clones in this sample may be carry-over from other donors' samples. The chain uses TRBV7-9 and TRBJ1-5; no clear D gene. The sample comprised PBMCs. The CDR3, as DNA: TGTGCCAGCATCCCCCTTGGGCCTCAGCCCCAGCATTTT. It encodes CASIPLGPQPQHF. The whole variable domain, remainder taken from reference TRBV7-9 and TRBJ1-5, is DTGVSQNPRHKITKRGQNVTFRCDPISEHNRLYWYRQTLGQGPEFLTYFQNEAQLEKSRLLSDRFSAERPKGSFSTLEIQRTEQGDSAMYLCASIPLGPQPQHFGDGTRLSIL.